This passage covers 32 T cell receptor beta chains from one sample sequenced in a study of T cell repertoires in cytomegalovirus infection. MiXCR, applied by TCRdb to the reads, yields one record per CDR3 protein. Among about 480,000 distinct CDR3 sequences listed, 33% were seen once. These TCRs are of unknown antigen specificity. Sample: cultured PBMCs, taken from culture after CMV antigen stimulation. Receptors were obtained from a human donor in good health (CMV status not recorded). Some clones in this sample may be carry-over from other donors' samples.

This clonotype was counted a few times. The CDR3 DNA follows: TGTGCCATCAGTGAGACCATAGCAGAAGGGAGAGGTGACATTCAGTACTTC. Translating it yields CAISETIAEGRGDIQYF. This sequence joins TRBV10-3 and TRBJ2-4; tentative D call: TRBD2 (5 bases). The CDR3 is made up of 17 amino acids. Per germline, CDR1 ENHRY and CDR2 SYGVKD. With 2 bases removed from V and 8 bases from J, the gap between germline ends came to 22 bases.

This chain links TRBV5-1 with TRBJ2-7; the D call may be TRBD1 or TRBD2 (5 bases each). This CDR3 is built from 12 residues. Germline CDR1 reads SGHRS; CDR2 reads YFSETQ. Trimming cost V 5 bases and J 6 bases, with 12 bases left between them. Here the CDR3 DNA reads TGCGCCAGCAGACCCGGGACCAGCGAGCAGTACTTC. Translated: CASRPGTSEQYF.

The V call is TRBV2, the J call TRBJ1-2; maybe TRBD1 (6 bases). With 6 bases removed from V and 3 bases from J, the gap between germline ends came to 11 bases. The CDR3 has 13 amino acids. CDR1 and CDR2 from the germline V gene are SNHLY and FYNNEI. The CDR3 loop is CASRGGADYGYTF. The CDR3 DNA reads TGTGCCAGCAGGGGGGGGGCTGACTATGGCTACACCTTC.

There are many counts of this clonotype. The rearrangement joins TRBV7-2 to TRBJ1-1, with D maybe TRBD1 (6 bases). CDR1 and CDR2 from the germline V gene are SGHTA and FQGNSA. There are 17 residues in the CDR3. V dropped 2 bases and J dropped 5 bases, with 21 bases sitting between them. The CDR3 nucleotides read TGTGCCAGCAGCTTATACAGGGCCCGGGGGAGAAAAACTGAAGCTTTCTTT. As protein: CASSLYRARGRKTEAFF.

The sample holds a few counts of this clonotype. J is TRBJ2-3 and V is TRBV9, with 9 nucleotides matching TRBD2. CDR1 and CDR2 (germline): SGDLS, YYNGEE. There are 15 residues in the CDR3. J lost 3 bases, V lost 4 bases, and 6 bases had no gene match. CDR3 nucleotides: TGTGCCAGCAGCCCCGCGGGAGGGAGGACAGATACGCAGTATTTT. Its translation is CASSPAGGRTDTQYF.

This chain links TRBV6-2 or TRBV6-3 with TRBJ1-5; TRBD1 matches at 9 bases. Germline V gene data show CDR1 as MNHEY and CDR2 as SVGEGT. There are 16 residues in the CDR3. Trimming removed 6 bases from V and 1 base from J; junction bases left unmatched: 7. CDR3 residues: CASSRTGGVSNQPQHF. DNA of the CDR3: TGTGCCAGCAGCCGCACAGGGGGCGTGAGCAATCAGCCCCAGCATTTT.

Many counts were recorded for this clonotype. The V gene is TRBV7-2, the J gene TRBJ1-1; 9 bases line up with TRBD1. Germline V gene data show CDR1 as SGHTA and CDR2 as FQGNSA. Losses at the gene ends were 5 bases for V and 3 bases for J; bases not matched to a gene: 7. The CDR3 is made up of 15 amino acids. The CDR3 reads CASSPGTGRDTEAFF. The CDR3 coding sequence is TGTGCCAGCAGCCCAGGGACAGGGAGGGACACTGAAGCTTTCTTT.

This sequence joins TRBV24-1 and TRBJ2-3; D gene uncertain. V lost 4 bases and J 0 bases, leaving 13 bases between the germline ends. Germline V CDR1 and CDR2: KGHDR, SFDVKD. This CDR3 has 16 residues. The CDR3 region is CATSEPQTTSTDTQYF. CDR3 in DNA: TGTGCCACCAGTGAACCTCAGACAACTAGCACAGATACGCAGTATTTT.

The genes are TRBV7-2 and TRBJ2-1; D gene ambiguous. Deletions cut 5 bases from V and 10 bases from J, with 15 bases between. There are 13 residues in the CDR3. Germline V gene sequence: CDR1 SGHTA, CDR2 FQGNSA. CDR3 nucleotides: TGTGCCAGCAGCCCCGGATGGGGTGTGGAGCAGTTCTTC. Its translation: CASSPGWGVEQFF.

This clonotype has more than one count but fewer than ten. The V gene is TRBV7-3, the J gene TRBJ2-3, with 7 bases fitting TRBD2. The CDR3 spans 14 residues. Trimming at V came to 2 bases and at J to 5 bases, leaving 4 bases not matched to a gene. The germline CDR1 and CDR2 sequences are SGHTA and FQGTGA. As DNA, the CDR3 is TGTGCCAGCAGCTTAGGGGGGGGAGAAGATACGCAGTATTTT. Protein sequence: CASSLGGGEDTQYF.

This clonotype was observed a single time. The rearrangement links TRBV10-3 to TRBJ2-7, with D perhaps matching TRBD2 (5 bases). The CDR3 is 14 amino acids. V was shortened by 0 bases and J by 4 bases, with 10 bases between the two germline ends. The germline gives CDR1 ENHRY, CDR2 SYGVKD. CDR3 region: CAISESTRDYEQYF. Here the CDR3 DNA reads TGTGCCATCAGTGAGTCGACTCGGGATTACGAGCAGTACTTC.

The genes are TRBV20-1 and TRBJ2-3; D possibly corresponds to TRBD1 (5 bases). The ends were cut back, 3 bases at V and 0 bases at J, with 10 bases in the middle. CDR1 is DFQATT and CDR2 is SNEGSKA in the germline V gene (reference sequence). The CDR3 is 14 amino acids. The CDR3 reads CSARGQGSTDTQYF. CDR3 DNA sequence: TGCAGTGCTAGGGGGCAGGGTAGCACAGATACGCAGTATTTT.

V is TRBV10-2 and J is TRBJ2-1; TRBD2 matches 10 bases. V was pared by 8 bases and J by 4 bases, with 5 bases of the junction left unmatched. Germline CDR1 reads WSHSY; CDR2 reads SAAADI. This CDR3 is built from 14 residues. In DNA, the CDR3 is TGCGCCAGCCAACTAGCGGGGCAATACAATGAGCAGTTCTTC. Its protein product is CASQLAGQYNEQFF.

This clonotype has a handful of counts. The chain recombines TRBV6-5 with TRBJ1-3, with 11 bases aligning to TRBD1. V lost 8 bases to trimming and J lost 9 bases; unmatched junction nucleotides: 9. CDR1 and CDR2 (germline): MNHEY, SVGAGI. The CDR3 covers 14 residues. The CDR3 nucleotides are TGTGCCAGCCTTACCTCCGGGACAGGGGGCACCATATATTTT. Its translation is CASLTSGTGGTIYF.

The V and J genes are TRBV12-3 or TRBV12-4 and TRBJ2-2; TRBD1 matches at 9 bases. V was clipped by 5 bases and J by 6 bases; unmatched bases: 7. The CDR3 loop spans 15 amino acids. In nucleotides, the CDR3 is TGTGCCAGCAGTCCCGGGACAGGGTTGGCCGGGGAGCTGTTTTTT. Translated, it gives CASSPGTGLAGELFF.

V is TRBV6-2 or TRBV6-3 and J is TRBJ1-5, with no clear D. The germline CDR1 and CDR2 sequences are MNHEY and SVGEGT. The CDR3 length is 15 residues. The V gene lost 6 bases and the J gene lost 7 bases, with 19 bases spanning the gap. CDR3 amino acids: CASSRTGDPRQPQHF. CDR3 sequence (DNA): TGTGCCAGCAGCCGAACCGGGGATCCCAGACAGCCCCAGCATTTT.

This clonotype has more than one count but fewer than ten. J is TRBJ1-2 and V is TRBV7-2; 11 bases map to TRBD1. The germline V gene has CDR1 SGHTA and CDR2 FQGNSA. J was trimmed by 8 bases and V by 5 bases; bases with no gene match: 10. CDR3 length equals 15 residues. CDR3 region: CASSQTGTGGGGYTF. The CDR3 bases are TGTGCCAGCAGCCAAACAGGGACAGGGGGGGGAGGCTACACCTTC.

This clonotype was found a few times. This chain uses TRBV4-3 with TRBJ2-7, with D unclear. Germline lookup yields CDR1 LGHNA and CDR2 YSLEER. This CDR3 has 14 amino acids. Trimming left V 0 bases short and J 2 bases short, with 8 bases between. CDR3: CASSQDPGPYEQYF. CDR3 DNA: TGCGCCAGCAGCCAAGACCCCGGACCCTACGAGCAGTACTTC.

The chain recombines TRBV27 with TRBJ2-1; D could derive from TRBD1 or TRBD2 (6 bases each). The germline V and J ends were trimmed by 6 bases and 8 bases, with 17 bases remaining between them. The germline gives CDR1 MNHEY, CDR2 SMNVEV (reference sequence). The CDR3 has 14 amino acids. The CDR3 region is CASSLRGRRDEQFF. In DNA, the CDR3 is TGTGCCAGCAGCCTAAGGGGGAGGAGGGATGAGCAGTTCTTC.

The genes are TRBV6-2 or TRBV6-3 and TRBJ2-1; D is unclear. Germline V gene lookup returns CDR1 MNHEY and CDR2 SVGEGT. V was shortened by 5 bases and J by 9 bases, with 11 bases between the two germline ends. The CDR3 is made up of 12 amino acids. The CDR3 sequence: CASSNWEGEQFF. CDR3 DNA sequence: TGTGCCAGCAGTAACTGGGAAGGTGAGCAGTTCTTC.

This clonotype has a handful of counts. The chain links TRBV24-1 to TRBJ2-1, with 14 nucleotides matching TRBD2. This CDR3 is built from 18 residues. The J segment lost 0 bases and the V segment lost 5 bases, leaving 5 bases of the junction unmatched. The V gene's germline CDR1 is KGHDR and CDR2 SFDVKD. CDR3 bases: TGTGCCACCAGTGCGGCCGGGACTAGCGGGAGCTCCTACAATGAGCAGTTCTTC. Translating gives CATSAAGTSGSSYNEQFF.

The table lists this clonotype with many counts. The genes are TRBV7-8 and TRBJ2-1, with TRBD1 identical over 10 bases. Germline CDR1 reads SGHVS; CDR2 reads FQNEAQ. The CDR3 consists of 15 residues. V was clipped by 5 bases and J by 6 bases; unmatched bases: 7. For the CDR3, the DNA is TGTGCCAGCAGCCCCCGGGACAGGGGAAGCAATGAGCAGTTCTTC. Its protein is CASSPRDRGSNEQFF.

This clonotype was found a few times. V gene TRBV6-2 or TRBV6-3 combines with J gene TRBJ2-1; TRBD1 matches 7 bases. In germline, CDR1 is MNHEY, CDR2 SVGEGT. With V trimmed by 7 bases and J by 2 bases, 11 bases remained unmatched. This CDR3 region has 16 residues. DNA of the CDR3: TGTGCCAGCATTCAAGAACAGGGGTTAACCTACAATGAGCAGTTCTTC. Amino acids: CASIQEQGLTYNEQFF.

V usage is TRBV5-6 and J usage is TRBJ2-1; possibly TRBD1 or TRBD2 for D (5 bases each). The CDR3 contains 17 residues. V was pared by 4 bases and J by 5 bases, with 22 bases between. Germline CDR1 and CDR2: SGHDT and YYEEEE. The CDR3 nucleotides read TGTGCCAGCAGCGAGCCGGCCCAGGGTCTGGGGGACAATGAGCAGTTCTTC. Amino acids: CASSEPAQGLGDNEQFF.

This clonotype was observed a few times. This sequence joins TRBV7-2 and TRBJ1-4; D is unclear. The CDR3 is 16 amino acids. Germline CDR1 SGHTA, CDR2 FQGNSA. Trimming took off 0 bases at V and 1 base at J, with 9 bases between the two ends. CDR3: CASSLASVLTNEKLFF. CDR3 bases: TGTGCCAGCAGCTTAGCCAGTGTATTAACTAATGAAAAACTGTTTTTT.

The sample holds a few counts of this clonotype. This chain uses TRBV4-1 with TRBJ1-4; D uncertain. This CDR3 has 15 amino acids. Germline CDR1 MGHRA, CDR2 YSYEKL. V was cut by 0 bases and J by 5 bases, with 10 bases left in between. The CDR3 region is CASSQDPTANEKLFF. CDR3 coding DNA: TGCGCCAGCAGCCAAGATCCAACCGCGAATGAAAAACTGTTTTTT.

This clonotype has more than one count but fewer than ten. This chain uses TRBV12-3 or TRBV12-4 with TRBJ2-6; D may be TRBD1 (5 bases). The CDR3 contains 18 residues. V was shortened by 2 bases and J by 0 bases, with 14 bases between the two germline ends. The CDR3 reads CASSLNRLVSSGANVLTF. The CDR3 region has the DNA TGTGCCAGCAGTTTAAACAGGCTGGTGTCCTCTGGGGCCAACGTCCTGACTTTC.

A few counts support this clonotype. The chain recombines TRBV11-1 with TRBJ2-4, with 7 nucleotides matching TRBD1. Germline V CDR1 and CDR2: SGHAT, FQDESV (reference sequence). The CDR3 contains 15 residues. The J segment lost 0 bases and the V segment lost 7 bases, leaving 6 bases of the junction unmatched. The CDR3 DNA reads TGTGCCAGCACCCGACAGGGTCTAGCCAAAAACATTCAGTACTTC. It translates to CASTRQGLAKNIQYF.

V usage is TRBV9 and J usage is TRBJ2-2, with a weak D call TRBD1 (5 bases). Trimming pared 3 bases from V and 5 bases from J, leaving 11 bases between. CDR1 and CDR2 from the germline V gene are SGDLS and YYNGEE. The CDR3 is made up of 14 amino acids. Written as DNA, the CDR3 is TGTGCCAGCAGCGCGGAAGGGGTTACCGGGGAGCTGTTTTTT. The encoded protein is CASSAEGVTGELFF. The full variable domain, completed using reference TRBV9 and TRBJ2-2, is DSGVTQTPKHLITATGQRVTLRCSPRSGDLSVYWYQQSLDQGLQFLIQYYNGEERAKGNILERFSAQQFPDLHSELNLSSLELGDSALYFCASSAEGVTGELFFGEGSRLTVL.

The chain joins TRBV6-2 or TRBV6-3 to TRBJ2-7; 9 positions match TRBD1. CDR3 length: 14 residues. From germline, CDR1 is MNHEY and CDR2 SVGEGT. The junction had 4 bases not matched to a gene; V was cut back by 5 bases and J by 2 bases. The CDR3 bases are TGTGCCAGCAGTCAGGACAGGGGCGCCTACGAGCAGTACGTC. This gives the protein CASSQDRGAYEQYV.

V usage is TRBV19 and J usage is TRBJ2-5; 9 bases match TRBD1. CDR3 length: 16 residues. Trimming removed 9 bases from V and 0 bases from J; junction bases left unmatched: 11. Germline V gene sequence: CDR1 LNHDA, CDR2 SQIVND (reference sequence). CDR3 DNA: TGTGCCAGCCAGCGACAGGGGGTCTCGTACCAAGAGACCCAGTACTTC. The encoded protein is CASQRQGVSYQETQYF.

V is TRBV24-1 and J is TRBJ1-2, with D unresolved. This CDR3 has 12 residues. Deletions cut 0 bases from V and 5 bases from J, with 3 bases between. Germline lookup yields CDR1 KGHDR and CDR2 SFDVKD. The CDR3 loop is CATSDLVYGYTF. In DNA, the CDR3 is TGTGCCACCAGTGATTTGGTGTATGGCTACACCTTC.